Following are 16 T cell receptor beta chains from one sample sequenced in a study of CD8+ T cells in alopecia areata. Stated treatment: oral pan-JAK inhibitor, 5-10 mg twice daily. Extracted RNA was reverse transcribed, and the resulting cDNA served as sequencing template. Profiling relied on immunoSEQ multiplex PCR, and the TCRdb table lists in-frame clones only, not all of them. The data hold 160,000 or so clones, with 50% to 75% observed a single time. Material: CD4+ T cells sorted from blood, obtained between weeks 55 and 65, from a patient treated with tofacitinib. Receptors were obtained from a human donor with alopecia areata.

This clone was seen a few times. CDR3 residues: CASSLTGNTGGYTF. CDR3 DNA sequence: TGTGCCAGCAGCTTAACAGGGAATACTGGTGGCTACACCTTC. J is TRBJ1-2 and V is TRBV7-9, with D possibly matching TRBD1 (6 bases). The CDR3 has 14 residues. The germline CDR1 and CDR2 sequences are SEHNR and FQNEAQ (reference sequence). Trimming stripped 2 bases from V and 7 bases from J, with 14 bases between. Using reference TRBV7-9 and TRBJ1-2 for the parts outside the CDR3, the full variable domain is DTGVSQNPRHKITKRGQNVTFRCDPISEHNRLYWYRQTLGQGPEFLTYFQNEAQLEKSRLLSDRFSAERPKGSFSTLEIQRTEQGDSAMYLCASSLTGNTGGYTFGSGTRLTVV.

The rearrangement uses TRBV29-1 and TRBJ1-1; D may be TRBD1 (6 bases). This CDR3 contains 11 residues. Trimming left V 7 bases short and J 4 bases short, with 10 bases between. From germline, CDR1 is SQVTM and CDR2 ANQGSEA. The CDR3 loop is CSGSRGTEAFF. CDR3 sequence (DNA): TGCAGCGGGAGCAGGGGCACTGAAGCTTTCTTT. Filled out from reference TRBV29-1 and TRBJ1-1, the complete variable domain reads SAVISQKPSRDICQRGTSLTIQCQVDSQVTMMFWYRQQPGQSLTLIATANQGSEATYESGFVIDKFPISRPNLTFSTLTVSNMSPEDSSIYLCSGSRGTEAFFGQGTRLTVV.

The chain uses TRBV6-5 and TRBJ1-2; D remains unclear. This CDR3 comprises 14 residues. Germline V gives CDR1 MNHEY, CDR2 SVGAGI. V was clipped by 6 bases and J by 8 bases, with 19 bases between them. Here the CDR3 DNA reads TGTGCCAGCAGCGATGGACCCCCGTCAAGGGGCTACACCTTC. As protein: CASSDGPPSRGYTF.

The sample holds a few counts of this clone. The chain has TRBV30 and TRBJ2-1; 11 positions agree with TRBD2. The CDR3 loop spans 18 amino acids. V was clipped by 3 bases and J by 8 bases; unmatched bases: 18. Germline lookup yields CDR1 GTSNPN and CDR2 SVGIG (reference sequence). CDR3 residues: CAWRRPPPTSGVWHEQFF. The CDR3 nucleotides are TGTGCCTGGAGAAGGCCCCCCCCGACTAGCGGGGTTTGGCATGAGCAGTTCTTC.

The sample holds one count of this clone. The chain recombines TRBV6-1 with TRBJ1-6; TRBD1 matches at 10 bases. This CDR3 region has 14 residues. Trimming removed 6 bases from V and 10 bases from J; junction bases left unmatched: 6. Germline V gene sequence: CDR1 MNHNS, CDR2 SASEGT. The CDR3 loop reads CASSRTGGYSPLHF. CDR3 coding DNA: TGTGCCAGCAGCAGGACAGGGGGATACTCACCCCTCCACTTT.

The chain uses TRBV10-2 and TRBJ1-1, with D perhaps TRBD1 (5 bases). This CDR3 is built from 12 residues. Germline values: CDR1 WSHSY, CDR2 SAAADI. Deletions cut 7 bases from V and 5 bases from J, with 11 bases between. The DNA for the CDR3 is TGCGCCAGCATGGGGGGTAGGACTGAAGCTTTCTTT. Its protein is CASMGGRTEAFF.

The chain carries TRBV2 and TRBJ1-5; possible D gene TRBD1, 6 bases. The CDR3 spans 15 residues. V was pared by 5 bases and J by 0 bases, with 11 bases between. Germline V gene sequence: CDR1 SNHLY, CDR2 FYNNEI. CDR3 residues: CASSPTGYSNQPQHF. The CDR3 coding sequence is TGTGCCAGCAGTCCGACAGGTTATAGCAATCAGCCCCAGCATTTT.

This clone showed up just a few times. The chain combines TRBV2 with TRBJ2-5; D is unresolved. The V gene's germline CDR1 is SNHLY and CDR2 FYNNEI. The CDR3 loop spans 15 amino acids. V was trimmed by 6 bases and J by 3 bases, leaving 17 bases between them. The CDR3: CASSPSRAAKETQYF. The CDR3 nucleotides read TGTGCCAGCAGCCCCTCGAGAGCAGCAAAAGAGACCCAGTACTTC.

The gene calls are TRBV7-2 and TRBJ2-6, with D hard to call. V was cut by 5 bases and J by 4 bases, with 9 bases left in between. Germline V gene data show CDR1 as SGHTA and CDR2 as FQGNSA. The CDR3 is 14 residues long. The DNA for the CDR3 is TGTGCCAGCAGCCCACGTTTAGGGGCCAACGTCCTGACTTTC. Its translation is CASSPRLGANVLTF. Combining the CDR3 with reference TRBV7-2 and TRBJ2-6 gives the whole variable domain GAGVSQSPSNKVTEKGKDVELRCDPISGHTALYWYRQSLGQGLEFLIYFQGNSAPDKSGLPSDRFSAERTGGSVSTLTIQRTQQEDSAVYLCASSPRLGANVLTFGAGSRLTVL.

The rearrangement links TRBV18 to TRBJ1-2; D is perhaps TRBD1 (5 bases). Deletions cut 0 bases from V and 7 bases from J, with 15 bases between. The germline V gene has CDR1 KGHSH and CDR2 LQKENI. The CDR3 has 15 amino acids. Here the CDR3 reads CASSPPGGEGRGYTF. CDR3 DNA: TGTGCCAGCTCACCACCGGGGGGAGAGGGTCGTGGCTACACCTTC.

The J gene is TRBJ2-1, the V gene TRBV5-1; D is ambiguous. V dropped 6 bases and J dropped 6 bases, with 19 bases sitting between them. CDR3 length equals 15 residues. CDR1 is SGHRS, CDR2 YFSETQ, per germline. The CDR3, as DNA: TGCGCCAGCAACTTAATAAACCCGGATGTCAATGAGCAGTTCTTC. Translating gives CASNLINPDVNEQFF.

This clone showed up just a few times. The V gene is TRBV27, the J gene TRBJ2-2; D might be TRBD1 (5 bases). Germline loops: CDR1 MNHEY, CDR2 SMNVEV (reference sequence). The CDR3 sequence is 15 residues long. The V and J ends lost 5 bases and 0 bases respectively, with 10 bases between them. This chain's CDR3 is CASSLRTPNTGELFF. The CDR3 nucleotides read TGTGCCAGCAGTCTGAGGACACCGAACACCGGGGAGCTGTTTTTT.

Only a few counts were recorded for this clone. This sequence joins TRBV30 and TRBJ1-5; D is ambiguous. The length of the CDR3 is 15 residues. Germline CDR1 GTSNPN, CDR2 SVGIG (reference sequence). Trimming took off 0 bases at V and 4 bases at J, with 13 bases between the two ends. CDR3 sequence: CAWSVRFRPNQPQHF. DNA of the CDR3: TGTGCCTGGAGTGTGAGGTTTAGACCTAATCAGCCCCAGCATTTT. The whole variable domain, remainder taken from reference TRBV30 and TRBJ1-5, is SQTIHQWPATLVQPVGSPLSLECTVEGTSNPNLYWYRQAAGRGLQLLFYSVGIGQISSEVPQNLSASRPQDRQFILSSKKLLLSDSGFYLCAWSVRFRPNQPQHFGDGTRLSIL.

This rearrangement joins TRBV6-1 to TRBJ2-5; 11 nucleotides align to TRBD2. The V gene end was trimmed by 3 bases and the J gene end by 3 bases; junction bases not matched to a gene: 6. In germline, CDR1 is MNHNS, CDR2 SASEGT. This CDR3 has 16 amino acids. DNA of the CDR3: TGTGCCAGCAGTGAGGGACTAGCGGCCCCCGAAGAGACCCAGTACTTC. Translating it yields CASSEGLAAPEETQYF.

J is TRBJ2-5 and V is TRBV27, with D unresolved. The CDR3 extends over 11 amino acids. The V end was cut by 3 bases, the J end by 4 bases, with 3 bases between. Germline CDR1 is MNHEY and CDR2 is SMNVEV (reference sequence). Written as DNA, the CDR3 is TGTGCCAGCAGTTTCGTAGAGACCCAGTACTTC. Its translation: CASSFVETQYF.

J is TRBJ2-7 and V is TRBV29-1; 8 bases line up with TRBD1. The V gene end was trimmed by 4 bases and the J gene end by 3 bases; junction bases not matched to a gene: 8. Per the germline V gene, CDR1 is SQVTM and CDR2 is ANQGSEA. This CDR3 has 14 residues. The CDR3 region has the DNA TGCAGCGTTGTATCCGGACAGGGAGACTACGAGCAGTACTTC. Translation gives CSVVSGQGDYEQYF.